Below are 17 T cell receptor beta chains sequenced from a single sample in a study of cytomegalovirus exposure and HLA in healthy donors. 60 Vbeta and 13 Jbeta primers were used in PCR. The protocol was immunoSEQ multiplex PCR, while the TCRdb copy is restricted to in-frame clones and leaves out a portion. Among more than 60,000 clones listed, 75% to 80% were seen once. Sequenced sample: PBMCs. These receptors originate from a young man in good health and CMV-seronegative.

The chain employs TRBV6-6 and TRBJ2-7, with no clear D. Per the germline V gene, CDR1 is MNHNY and CDR2 is SVGAGI (reference sequence). V was trimmed by 5 bases and J by 4 bases, leaving 9 bases between them. The CDR3 runs to 12 residues. CDR3 nucleotide sequence: TGTGCCAGCAGTCCGCTCGGGTACGAGCAGTACGTC. This sequence encodes CASSPLGYEQYV.

V and J are TRBV6-6 and TRBJ1-5; D may be TRBD1 (6 bases). Per germline, CDR1 MNHNY and CDR2 SVGAGI (reference sequence). This CDR3 region has 15 residues. V dropped 10 bases and J dropped 6 bases, with 22 bases sitting between them. The CDR3 region is CATALGGGGGQPQHF. CDR3 bases: TGTGCCACCGCCTTGGGGGGAGGGGGAGGTCAGCCCCAGCATTTT.

The CDR3 DNA reads as TGTGCCAGCAGTTTTACAGGGAACACCGGGGAGCTGTTTTTT. It encodes CASSFTGNTGELFF. The chain recombines TRBV6-5 with TRBJ2-2; tentative D call: TRBD1 (5 bases). V was pared by 4 bases and J by 1 base, with 7 bases between. This CDR3 contains 14 residues. Germline CDR1 is MNHEY and CDR2 is SVGAGI.

The V gene is TRBV19, the J gene TRBJ2-5, with D hard to call. V shed 8 bases and J shed 0 bases, with 10 bases lying between them. CDR3 length: 13 residues. Germline CDR1 LNHDA, CDR2 SQIVND (reference sequence). CDR3 amino acids: CASRPADQETQYF. In DNA form, the CDR3 reads TGTGCCAGTCGTCCGGCGGACCAAGAGACCCAGTACTTC.

This clone was detected only a few times. The rearrangement uses TRBV7-3 and TRBJ1-1, with D uncertain. This CDR3 is 13 amino acids long. V was shortened by 4 bases and J by 0 bases, with 6 bases between the two germline ends. The germline V gene has CDR1 SGHTA and CDR2 FQGTGA. The CDR3 loop reads CASSSGLNTEAFF. The DNA of the CDR3 is TGTGCCAGCAGCTCCGGGTTGAACACTGAAGCTTTCTTT.

For this clone: At one of its ends the junction is not consistent with the germline gene, which may arise from a read error. This chain connects TRBV25-1 to TRBJ2-3; TRBD1 matches 9 bases. CDR3 size: 15 residues. Germline assignment: CDR1 MGHDK and CDR2 SYGVNS. Written as DNA, the CDR3 is TGTGCCAGCAGTGAAGGGGACAGGGCATCAGATATGCAGTATTTT. Residues: CASSEGDRASDMQYF.

V and J are TRBV5-1 and TRBJ2-2, with a possible D match to TRBD1 (5 bases). The CDR3 covers 16 residues. Trimming removed 4 bases at V and 0 bases at J, with 13 bases between. Germline V gene data show CDR1 as SGHRS and CDR2 as YFSETQ. The CDR3 sequence: CASSASQGANTGELFF. CDR3 DNA sequence: TGCGCCAGCAGCGCGTCGCAGGGCGCGAACACCGGGGAGCTGTTTTTT.

V is TRBV6-1 and J is TRBJ1-2, with TRBD1 as a possible D gene (6 bases). The V end lost 6 bases, the J end lost 3 bases, and 11 bases lay between the germline ends. Germline V CDR1 and CDR2: MNHNS, SASEGT. CDR3 length: 13 amino acids. The CDR3 loop reads CASSGGQYYGYTF. CDR3 bases: TGTGCCAGCAGCGGCGGACAGTACTATGGCTACACCTTC.

The chain employs TRBV15 and TRBJ2-2; D is unclear. This CDR3 comprises 13 residues. V lost 3 bases and J 2 bases, leaving 4 bases between the germline ends. Per germline, CDR1 LNHNV and CDR2 YYDKDF (reference sequence). This CDR3 reads CATSRRNTGELFF. The CDR3 nucleotides read TGTGCCACCAGCAGGCGTAACACCGGGGAGCTGTTTTTT. The entire variable domain, with the rest obtained from reference TRBV15 and TRBJ2-2, is as follows: DAMVIQNPRYQVTQFGKPVTLSCSQTLNHNVMYWYQQKSSQAPKLLFHYYDKDFNNEADTPDNFQSRRPNTSFCFLDIRSPGLGDTAMYLCATSRRNTGELFFGEGSRLTVL.

The chain recombines TRBV28 with TRBJ1-2, with 10 positions matching TRBD1. Germline V gene lookup returns CDR1 MDHEN and CDR2 SYDVKM. J gave up 7 bases and V 5 bases, and 13 bases lay outside the gene matches. The CDR3 consists of 16 residues. As DNA, the CDR3 is TGTGCCAGCAGTACGACAGGAGGGACAGGGGTGCCTGGCTACACCTTC. Protein sequence: CASSTTGGTGVPGYTF.

The gene calls are TRBV25-1 and TRBJ1-5; tentatively, D is TRBD1 (6 bases). V was trimmed by 0 bases and J by 5 bases, leaving 14 bases between them. This CDR3 spans 16 amino acids. The germline V gene encodes CDR1 MGHDK and CDR2 SYGVNS. The CDR3 DNA is TGTGCCAGCAGTGAATATACGGGGGGCGAAGATCAGCCCCAGCATTTT. It specifies CASSEYTGGEDQPQHF. The full variable domain, its missing parts supplied by reference TRBV25-1 and TRBJ1-5, is EADIYQTPRYLVIGTGKKITLECSQTMGHDKMYWYQQDPGMELHLIHYSYGVNSTEKGDLSSESTVSRIRTEHFPLTLESARPSHTSQYLCASSEYTGGEDQPQHFGDGTRLSIL.

This clone turned up a few times. The chain has TRBV5-4 and TRBJ1-2; D might be TRBD1 (5 bases). The germline CDR1 and CDR2 sequences are SGHNT and YYREEE (reference sequence). The CDR3 runs to 13 residues. V was cut by 4 bases and J by 3 bases, with 10 bases left in between. This CDR3 is CASSPGLHYGYTF. CDR3 nucleotides: TGTGCCAGCAGCCCGGGACTACACTATGGCTACACCTTC.

This clone was picked up a small number of times. The rearrangement joins TRBV10-3 to TRBJ2-2, with 9 bases matching TRBD1. The V gene's germline CDR1 is ENHRY and CDR2 SYGVKD. V was clipped by 6 bases and J by 5 bases; unmatched bases: 4. CDR3 size: 14 residues. The CDR3 DNA is TGTGCCATCAGACAGGGGGCGCTGACCGGGGAGCTGTTTTTT. Translating it yields CAIRQGALTGELFF.

The V gene is TRBV6-5, the J gene TRBJ1-4, with TRBD1 as a possible D gene (5 bases). This CDR3 spans 14 amino acids. The germline V and J ends were trimmed by 2 bases and 6 bases, with 10 bases remaining between them. Germline CDR1 reads MNHEY; CDR2 reads SVGAGI. The CDR3 DNA follows: TGTGCCAGCAGTTACGTTACAGGAGATGAAAAACTGTTTTTT. Translated: CASSYVTGDEKLFF.

This clone was seen more than once but under ten times. This sequence joins TRBV15 and TRBJ1-2, with D possibly matching TRBD1 (6 bases). The V gene lost 5 bases and the J gene lost 3 bases, with 16 bases spanning the gap. The CDR3 is made up of 15 amino acids. CDR1 LNHNV and CDR2 YYDKDF come from the germline V gene (reference sequence). The DNA for the CDR3 is TGTGCCACCAGCGATCCGGGCAAGGGGGACTATGGCTACACCTTC. It codes for CATSDPGKGDYGYTF.

The chain combines TRBV25-1 with TRBJ2-1, with a weak D call TRBD2 (7 bases). Trimming cost V 3 bases and J 4 bases, with 10 bases left between them. CDR1 and CDR2 from the germline V gene are MGHDK and SYGVNS. The CDR3 contains 14 residues. The CDR3 sequence is CASSEGGTYNEQFF. The DNA for the CDR3 is TGTGCCAGCAGTGAGGGGGGGACATACAATGAGCAGTTCTTC.

This clone was found a few times. V usage is TRBV7-9 and J usage is TRBJ1-4; D is undetermined. Trimming took off 3 bases at V and 5 bases at J, with 10 bases between the two ends. The CDR3 consists of 14 residues. Germline V gene lookup returns CDR1 SEHNR and CDR2 FQNEAQ (reference sequence). CDR3 sequence (DNA): TGTGCCAGCAGCTTTGGGAGAACCAATGAAAAACTGTTTTTT. Translation: CASSFGRTNEKLFF. Drawing the rest from reference TRBV7-9 and TRBJ1-4, the complete variable domain is DTGVSQNPRHKITKRGQNVTFRCDPISEHNRLYWYRQTLGQGPEFLTYFQNEAQLEKSRLLSDRFSAERPKGSFSTLEIQRTEQGDSAMYLCASSFGRTNEKLFFGSGTQLSVL.